This T cell receptor beta chain was recorded in a study of shared clonotypes between healthy human individuals. Overall study results and limits: Memory subsets generally showed lower estimated richness than naive subsets. Clonotypes that were shared across a handful of donors made up around 5% of naive CD4 clonotypes.

Over several immunoSEQ plates, each subset's genomic DNA was distributed in even portions. Sequencing used immunoSEQ multiplex PCR; TCRdb keeps in-frame clones, though not all of them. The sample shows some 2,400,000 clones, approximately 95% of them seen only once. In regard to this clone: Its cognate antigen is unknown.

The germline gives CDR1 MGHRA, CDR2 YSYEKL. This CDR3 has 15 amino acids. J gave up 2 bases and V 0 bases, and 3 bases lay outside the gene matches. V is TRBV4-1 and J is TRBJ2-5, with 7 bases that match TRBD2. The source material was naive CD4+ T cells sorted from blood. The subset here: CD45RA+ positively selected. This sequence originates from a man in his late teens or twenties in good health. CDR3 DNA: TGCGCCAGCAGCCAAGAAGGACTAGAGCAAGAGACCCAGTACTTC. Translated, it gives CASSQEGLEQETQYF.